Listed below are T cell receptor beta chains from one sample, sequenced in a study of neurological immune-mediated disorders. TCRdb processed the 5' RACE reads anew with MiXCR; each CDR3 protein has one entry. The sample carries around 47,000 distinct CDR3 sequences, roughly 21% recorded once. The sequenced material came from PBMCs. All receptors derive from a man aged 55-75 years with HTLV-1-associated myelopathy (HAM/TSP). Each CDR3 is given with its conserved first and last residue. D genes are given only for firm matches. The listing skips clone size in some rows; elsewhere it reads once, few, many or a size class.

>TRBV12-3/TRBV12-4|TRBJ1-3|many|-
TGTGCCAGCAGTCCGTCTCCTAGCTCTGGAAACACCATATATTTT
CASSPSPSSGNTIYF
>TRBV6-2/TRBV6-3|TRBJ2-3|many|-
TGTGCCAGCAGTTACCTGACTAGGCCCGAGGATACGCAGTATTTT
CASSYLTRPEDTQYF
>TRBV20-1|TRBJ1-4|many|-
TGCAGTGCTGTAGGTAGTGCTGAAAAACTGTTTTTT
CSAVGSAEKLFF
>TRBV5-6|TRBJ1-5|many|TRBD1
TGTGCCAGCAGCTTGGGACAGGGCGGTTATCAGCCCCAGCATTTT
CASSLGQGGYQPQHF
>TRBV4-1|TRBJ1-1|many|-
TGCGCCAGCAGCCAAGTCGTCTCCGTCCACACTGAAGCTTTCTTT
CASSQVVSVHTEAFF
>TRBV4-1|TRBJ2-5|many|-
TGCGCCAGCAGCCTCCAACGAGAAGAGACCCAGTACTTC
CASSLQREETQYF
>TRBV6-5|TRBJ1-6|many|-
TGTGCCAGCAGTTTGGGCAGGGCCGGTTCACCCCTCCACTTT
CASSLGRAGSPLHF
>TRBV10-1|TRBJ2-7|many|-
TGCGCCAGCAGTGAGCCGATGCAGGCACGCGGCGAGCAGTACTTC
CASSEPMQARGEQYF
>TRBV5-1|TRBJ2-7|-|TRBD1
TGCGCCAGCAGCTCGGGACAGGGGGCGGGCGAGCAGTACTTC
CASSSGQGAGEQYF
>TRBV20-1|TRBJ1-1|medium-sized|-
TGCAGTGCTAGCATATCACCGAACACTGAAGCTTTCTTT
CSASISPNTEAFF
>TRBV7-9|TRBJ2-5|many|TRBD2
TGTGCCAGCAGGGGTGGGAGACTAGCGGGAGATGTCAAAGAGACCCAGTACTTC
CASRGGRLAGDVKETQYF
>TRBV5-1|TRBJ1-1|many|-
TGCGCCAGCAGCTTGGCGGATTCGGGGGGGCAACGTGACACTGAAGCTTTCTTT
CASSLADSGGQRDTEAFF
>TRBV3-1|TRBJ2-7|many|-
TGTGCCAGCAGCCTCCCAGGGGCCTACGAGCAGTACTTC
CASSLPGAYEQYF
>TRBV7-3|TRBJ2-5|many|-
TGTGCCAGCAGTCCCCAGGGGGGACCTACGGAGACCCAGTACTTC
CASSPQGGPTETQYF
>TRBV29-1|TRBJ1-1|many|TRBD1
TGCAGCGTCGCCTTGGGACAGCCCGTCCGAGAAGCTTTCTTT
CSVALGQPVREAFF
>TRBV7-8|TRBJ2-5|many|-
TGTGCCAGCAGCCTCACCATTGTTTTGGGGACCCAGTACTTC
CASSLTIVLGTQYF
>TRBV7-2|TRBJ2-1|many|-
TGTGCCAGCAGCTTAGACAGTAGTAGGGGTGAGCAGTTCTTC
CASSLDSSRGEQFF
>TRBV5-5|TRBJ2-1|-|TRBD2
TGTGCCAGCAGCTTGACGCTAGCGGGGACCAATGAGCAGTTCTTC
CASSLTLAGTNEQFF
>TRBV4-1|TRBJ2-1|many|-
TGCGCCAGCAGCCAAGTTCTAGCGAATGAGCAGTTCTTC
CASSQVLANEQFF
>TRBV12-3/TRBV12-4|TRBJ2-1|many|TRBD2
TGTGCCAGCAGTTTATCGACTAGCGGGGACAATGAGCAGTTCTTC
CASSLSTSGDNEQFF